The 9 T cell receptor beta chains reported below all come from one sample, sequenced in a study of molecular identifiers for immune sequencing clone quantification. TCRdb recomputed calls from the PCR reads with MiXCR, one row per CDR3 protein. The sample consists of roughly 320,000 distinct CDR3 sequences, about a quarter of them appearing once. What was sequenced was naive CD8+ T cells from blood, with Jurkat cell RNA spiked in. Subset described: FACS-sorted CD8+CD4-CCR7+CD45RA+ naive T cells. Receptor source: a human donor in good health. Some libraries in this study had Jurkat cell RNA spiked in.

This rearrangement joins TRBV3-1 to TRBJ2-3; 12 nucleotides match TRBD2. This CDR3 has 19 residues. The J segment lost 2 bases and the V segment lost 1 base, leaving 10 bases of the junction unmatched. Germline assignment: CDR1 LGHDT and CDR2 YNNKEL (reference sequence). CDR3 nucleotide sequence: TGTGCCAGCAGCCAAGTCGGACTAGCGGGGCTCACGATCACAGATACGCAGTATTTT. Translating gives CASSQVGLAGLTITDTQYF.

A few counts support this clonotype. The genes are TRBV6-6 and TRBJ1-1, with TRBD1 as a possible D gene (6 bases). This CDR3 region has 14 residues. Germline loops: CDR1 MNHNY, CDR2 SVGAGI (reference sequence). The CDR3 nucleotides are TGTGTCACAACCCGAGTGGGGGCGGATACTGAAGCTTTCTTT. Protein sequence: CVTTRVGADTEAFF.

The chain links TRBV19 to TRBJ1-1, with TRBD1 as a possible D gene (6 bases). Germline CDR1 is LNHDA and CDR2 is SQIVND (reference sequence). The V end was cut by 6 bases, the J end by 2 bases, with 13 bases between. The CDR3 sequence is 14 residues long. CDR3 sequence reads: CASRWSGGNTEAFF. The CDR3 DNA sequence: TGTGCCAGTAGGTGGTCCGGGGGCAACACTGAAGCTTTCTTT.

This chain connects TRBV7-2 to TRBJ2-1; 12 nucleotides align to TRBD2. V shed 3 bases, J shed 1 base, and the junction held 13 bases outside the gene matches. The length of the CDR3 is 20 residues. Germline CDR1 reads SGHTA; CDR2 reads FQGNSA. The CDR3 nucleotides are TGTGCCAGCAGCTTGGGGCTAGCGGGGGGGCCCCTTAGTTCCTACAATGAGCAGTTCTTC. Protein product: CASSLGLAGGPLSSYNEQFF.

As for this clonotype: This may arise from a read error, as a much more abundant clone is one base away. V and J are TRBV5-6 and TRBJ2-3; D may be TRBD1 or TRBD2 (5 bases each). Per germline, CDR1 SGHDT and CDR2 YYEEEE. The CDR3 sequence is 15 residues long. V lost 4 bases to trimming and J lost 6 bases, with 18 bases between them. CDR3 sequence: CASSPTSGTVDTQYF. CDR3 nucleotides: TGTGCCAGCAGCCCGACGTCAGGGACGGTTGATACGCAGTATTTT.

In this sample, this clonotype turned up many times. This chain connects TRBV2 to TRBJ1-2; D is possibly TRBD1 (5 bases). Germline V lookup: CDR1 SNHLY, CDR2 FYNNEI. Deletions cut 9 bases from V and 6 bases from J, with 8 bases between. The CDR3 spans 10 residues. As DNA, the CDR3 is TGTGCCAGTATGGGACATGGCTACACCTTC. It encodes CASMGHGYTF.

This clonotype was seen many times. The chain joins TRBV5-1 to TRBJ2-7, with TRBD2 matching 10 bases. CDR1 SGHRS and CDR2 YFSETQ come from the germline V gene. The CDR3 extends over 15 amino acids. Trimming at V came to 2 bases and at J to 9 bases, leaving 11 bases not matched to a gene. The CDR3 spells CASSLSRLAGAVQYF. The CDR3 region has the DNA TGCGCCAGCAGCTTAAGTCGTCTAGCGGGAGCCGTGCAGTACTTC.

This clonotype appeared a few times. The CDR3 ends on some other residue instead of the conserved phenylalanine or tryptophan, so this is likely a read error. The J gene is TRBJ2-1, the V gene TRBV4-1; 12 bases align to TRBD2. The CDR3 has 15 amino acids. Germline trimming cut 6 bases from V and 7 bases from J; bases unmatched to any gene: 7. Germline V gene lookup returns CDR1 MGHRA and CDR2 YSYEKL. CDR3 DNA: TGCGCCAGCAGTCGACTAGCGGGAGATAAGAATGAGCAGTTCTCC. As protein: CASSRLAGDKNEQFS.

This clonotype was seen ten or more times. V gene TRBV4-1 combines with J gene TRBJ2-3; D is undetermined. The CDR3 is 12 amino acids. Germline V CDR1 and CDR2: MGHRA, YSYEKL. V lost 0 bases and J lost 5, with 3 bases in between. The CDR3 is CASSQDGDTQYF. The CDR3 nucleotides read TGCGCCAGCAGCCAAGACGGAGATACGCAGTATTTT.